This section outlines one T cell receptor beta chain sequence together with its context. The data stem from a study of monozygotic twins with inflammatory bowel disease. Per the germline V gene, CDR1 is DFQATT and CDR2 is SNEGSKA (reference sequence). The CDR3 has 15 residues. Every single donor had an approximately 2.5 ml blood sample drawn. Nested amplification of TCRalpha and TCRbeta cDNA involved two PCRs of around 16 and 10 cycles. TCRdb reprocessed the 5' RACE reads and keeps a single row for each CDR3 protein, giving no DNA. The data show fewer than 550,000 distinct CDR3 sequences, and the top ten clones hold roughly 2.5%.

The J gene is TRBJ2-3, the V gene TRBV20-1; absent DNA, TCRdb's TRBD1 call cannot be checked. The receptor's source is a human donor with ulcerative colitis or Crohn's disease, or a healthy co-twin of an affected twin (not recorded which). Sequencing input: blood. CDR3 sequence: CSARTGQGAGDTQYF.